The 32 T cell receptor beta chains given below trace back to one sample, sequenced in a study of naive and memory T cell subsets. The beta constant-region primer was an equimolar mix of two oligonucleotides covering TRBC1 and TRBC2. One entry per CDR3 protein results from TCRdb running MiXCR on the UMI-ligation and nested PCR reads. The sample includes some 150,000 distinct CDR3 sequences, approximately 17% of them seen just once. Sequenced sample: naive CD4+ T cells from blood. The receptors stem from a human donor in good health.

V is TRBV20-1 and J is TRBJ2-7; TRBD2 matches 10 bases. The CDR3 has 15 amino acids. Germline CDR1 DFQATT, CDR2 SNEGSKA (reference sequence). V dropped 6 bases and J dropped 2; count of bases not matched to a gene: 10. For the CDR3, the DNA is TGCAGTGCAACTCCCGGGACTAGCGCAACCTACGAGCAGTACTTC. Protein product: CSATPGTSATYEQYF.

This clonotype was seen more than once but under ten times. The chain has TRBV5-1 and TRBJ1-3, with D unclear. V was clipped by 0 bases and J by 2 bases, with 9 bases between them. CDR1 and CDR2 from the germline V gene are SGHRS and YFSETQ. The CDR3 contains 15 residues. Here the CDR3 DNA reads TGCGCCAGCAGCTTGGATATAGTTCCTGGAAACACCATATATTTT. This codes for CASSLDIVPGNTIYF.

The genes are TRBV29-1 and TRBJ1-1; D is unclear. The germline V gene has CDR1 SQVTM and CDR2 ANQGSEA. The CDR3 has 13 amino acids. Between the trimmed V and J ends, which lost 7 bases and 1 base, there was a span of 13 bases. As DNA, the CDR3 is TGCAGCGGCAAGATCCGGCCGAACACTGAAGCTTTCTTT. The encoded protein is CSGKIRPNTEAFF.

V and J are TRBV25-1 and TRBJ2-3; no definite D call. The CDR3 is 13 residues long. Germline V gene data show CDR1 as MGHDK and CDR2 as SYGVNS. Trimming pared 2 bases from V and 0 bases from J, leaving 3 bases between. DNA of the CDR3: TGTGCCAGCAGTGAAGATAGCACAGATACGCAGTATTTT. Amino acids: CASSEDSTDTQYF.

This clonotype was picked up one time. The V and J genes are TRBV27 and TRBJ2-1; unclear D gene. This CDR3 is built from 18 residues. V gave up 5 bases and J gave up 0 bases, with 20 bases separating them. CDR1 MNHEY and CDR2 SMNVEV come from the germline V gene (reference sequence). The CDR3 region is CASSRDVRGWGSYNEQFF. CDR3 sequence (DNA): TGTGCCAGCAGTAGGGATGTGCGAGGATGGGGCTCCTACAATGAGCAGTTCTTC.

The genes are TRBV6-2 or TRBV6-3 and TRBJ2-1; D is uncertain. Trimming cost V 5 bases and J 0 bases, with 11 bases left between them. The CDR3 spans 15 residues. Looked up from germline, CDR1 is MNHEY and CDR2 is SVGEGT. The CDR3 loop reads CASSPTPRSYNEQFF. The CDR3 DNA reads TGTGCCAGCAGTCCGACACCTCGCTCCTACAATGAGCAGTTCTTC.

This clonotype was detected only a few times. V gene TRBV6-2 or TRBV6-3 combines with J gene TRBJ2-7; D is possibly TRBD2 (6 bases). The CDR3 covers 16 residues. Germline V gene sequence: CDR1 MNHEY, CDR2 SVGEGT. V was cut by 2 bases and J by 0 bases, with 14 bases left in between. CDR3 bases: TGTGCCAGCAGTTACGGGATTTGGAGGGCCTCCTACGAGCAGTACTTC. It codes for CASSYGIWRASYEQYF.

The chain recombines TRBV27 with TRBJ2-3, with TRBD1 matching 8 bases. There are 15 residues in the CDR3. The J segment lost 4 bases and the V segment lost 5 bases, leaving 8 bases of the junction unmatched. Germline loops: CDR1 MNHEY, CDR2 SMNVEV (reference sequence). The CDR3 region has the DNA TGTGCCAGCAGTGCACGACAGGGGAACGCAGATACGCAGTATTTT. It translates to CASSARQGNADTQYF.

Only a few counts were recorded for this clonotype. The chain combines TRBV27 with TRBJ2-3; D gene ambiguous. CDR1 and CDR2 from the germline V gene are MNHEY and SMNVEV (reference sequence). Trimming took off 8 bases at V and 2 bases at J, with 8 bases between the two ends. The CDR3 contains 12 residues. Here the CDR3 reads CASATITDTQYF. The DNA for the CDR3 is TGTGCCAGCGCCACAATCACAGATACGCAGTATTTT.

J is TRBJ2-5 and V is TRBV6-5; maybe TRBD2 (5 bases). Germline assignment: CDR1 MNHEY and CDR2 SVGAGI. The CDR3 runs 14 residues. Trimming took off 2 bases at V and 3 bases at J, with 10 bases between the two ends. The DNA for the CDR3 is TGTGCCAGCAGTTACGTTCCCGGGAAAGAGACCCAGTACTTC. Protein sequence: CASSYVPGKETQYF.

This clonotype was counted at least ten times. J is TRBJ1-6 and V is TRBV20-1; TRBD1 matches 7 bases. Germline CDR1 DFQATT, CDR2 SNEGSKA (reference sequence). The CDR3 covers 14 residues. V lost 3 bases and J lost 7; bases outside the gene matches: 6. CDR3 in DNA: TGCAGTGCTAGTAGGCGGGACAGAAATTCACCCCTCCACTTT. Its protein product is CSASRRDRNSPLHF.

This clonotype has a handful of counts. The chain combines TRBV7-2 with TRBJ2-4; 7 bases fit TRBD2. The J segment lost 6 bases and the V segment lost 5 bases, leaving 7 bases of the junction unmatched. Germline lookup yields CDR1 SGHTA and CDR2 FQGNSA. This CDR3 comprises 14 residues. CDR3 amino acids: CASSPTSAPNIQYF. The DNA for the CDR3 is TGTGCCAGCAGCCCAACTAGCGCTCCAAACATTCAGTACTTC.

The chain is built from TRBV7-2 and TRBJ1-6, with a tentative D call TRBD1 (6 bases). CDR1 SGHTA and CDR2 FQGNSA come from the germline V gene. Deletions cut 2 bases from V and 7 bases from J, with 15 bases between. CDR3 size: 16 residues. The CDR3 DNA follows: TGTGCCAGCAGCTTACCTTCATCGACAGGCAATTCACCCCTCCACTTT. Residues: CASSLPSSTGNSPLHF.

This rearrangement joins TRBV7-2 to TRBJ2-1, with 14 positions matching TRBD2. The CDR3 is 19 residues long. With 1 base clipped from V and 0 bases from J, the junction kept 5 bases outside the gene matches. CDR1 and CDR2 (germline): SGHTA, FQGNSA. As DNA, the CDR3 is TGTGCCAGCAGCTTAGACGGGACTAGCGGGAGATCCTCCTACAATGAGCAGTTCTTC. Amino acids: CASSLDGTSGRSSYNEQFF. Filled out from reference TRBV7-2 and TRBJ2-1, the complete variable domain reads GAGVSQSPSNKVTEKGKDVELRCDPISGHTALYWYRQSLGQGLEFLIYFQGNSAPDKSGLPSDRFSAERTGGSVSTLTIQRTQQEDSAVYLCASSLDGTSGRSSYNEQFFGPGTRLTVL.

This clonotype was detected a few times. The V call is TRBV7-3, the J call TRBJ2-2; D remains ambiguous. V lost 1 base to trimming and J lost 6 bases, with 12 bases between them. CDR1 is SGHTA, CDR2 FQGTGA, per germline. The CDR3 runs 15 residues. CDR3 in DNA: TGTGCCAGCAGCTTAAGGGGTCGTAACGCCGGGGAGCTGTTTTTT. This codes for CASSLRGRNAGELFF.

The chain employs TRBV20-1 and TRBJ2-5, with D perhaps TRBD1 (6 bases). Trimming took 6 bases from V and 0 from J, leaving 17 bases between them. Per the germline V gene, CDR1 is DFQATT and CDR2 is SNEGSKA (reference sequence). This CDR3 is built from 15 residues. CDR3 sequence reads: CSAPSGHSYQETQYF. The CDR3 DNA reads as TGCAGTGCGCCCTCGGGACACTCGTACCAAGAGACCCAGTACTTC.

The gene calls are TRBV7-2 and TRBJ2-7; 12 bases are shared with TRBD1. The CDR3 covers 15 residues. Trimming removed 3 bases from V and 2 bases from J; junction bases left unmatched: 2. Germline V gene data show CDR1 as SGHTA and CDR2 as FQGNSA. The CDR3 protein is CASSFRDRGPYEQYF. CDR3 nucleotide sequence: TGTGCCAGCAGCTTCCGGGACAGGGGGCCCTACGAGCAGTACTTC.

This chain joins TRBV20-1 and TRBJ1-4; D might be TRBD1 (5 bases). Trimming cost V 0 bases and J 8 bases, with 22 bases left between them. This CDR3 has 17 residues. Germline V CDR1 and CDR2: DFQATT, SNEGSKA (reference sequence). The DNA for the CDR3 is TGCAGTGCTAGAGATCAGCGCGCGGGGGGAGATTTGGAAAAACTGTTTTTT. It specifies CSARDQRAGGDLEKLFF.

This clonotype has only a few counts. The chain carries TRBV30 and TRBJ2-7; D is ambiguous. There are 12 residues in the CDR3. The V end lost 1 base, the J end lost 5 bases, and 9 bases lay between the germline ends. The germline V gene encodes CDR1 GTSNPN and CDR2 SVGIG (reference sequence). The CDR3 DNA reads as TGTGCCTGGAGTGCTGTGGGCCACGAGCAGTACTTC. Residues: CAWSAVGHEQYF.

This sequence joins TRBV11-1 and TRBJ1-3, with D tentatively TRBD1 (6 bases). Trimming pared 3 bases from V and 0 bases from J, leaving 12 bases between. Looked up from germline, CDR1 is SGHAT and CDR2 is FQDESV (reference sequence). CDR3 length: 16 residues. CDR3 protein: CASSFWDTNSGNTIYF. In nucleotides, the CDR3 is TGTGCCAGCAGCTTCTGGGACACCAACTCTGGAAACACCATATATTTT.

This chain uses TRBV29-1 with TRBJ2-7, with a possible D match to TRBD1 (6 bases). With 5 bases removed from V and 7 bases from J, the gap between germline ends came to 15 bases. Per the germline V gene, CDR1 is SQVTM and CDR2 is ANQGSEA. CDR3 size: 12 residues. The CDR3 reads CSVWYREREQYF. CDR3 nucleotides: TGCAGCGTTTGGTACAGGGAGAGGGAGCAGTACTTC.

V is TRBV10-3 and J is TRBJ2-7; TRBD1 matches at 11 bases. Germline V gene lookup returns CDR1 ENHRY and CDR2 SYGVKD. The CDR3 is 17 amino acids. J was trimmed by 2 bases and V by 0 bases; bases with no gene match: 6. CDR3 loop: CAISESVPGQGAYEQYF. The CDR3, as DNA: TGTGCCATCAGTGAGTCTGTTCCGGGACAGGGGGCCTACGAGCAGTACTTC.

This clonotype was recorded a few times. The V call is TRBV2, the J call TRBJ1-5; 7 bases line up with TRBD1. The CDR3 spans 13 residues. V shed 3 bases, J shed 6 bases, and the junction held 2 bases outside the gene matches. CDR1 and CDR2 from the germline V gene are SNHLY and FYNNEI. CDR3 protein: CASSEEGAQPQHF. CDR3 coding DNA: TGTGCCAGCAGTGAGGAGGGGGCTCAGCCCCAGCATTTT.

CDR3 residues: CASSLSWDPGLKLFF. For the CDR3, the DNA is TGTGCCAGCAGTTTATCGTGGGACCCCGGACTAAAACTGTTTTTT. The J gene is TRBJ1-4, the V gene TRBV27; perhaps TRBD1 as D (5 bases). Germline CDR1 is MNHEY and CDR2 is SMNVEV (reference sequence). The CDR3 is 15 residues long. The V end lost 0 bases, the J end lost 10 bases, and 15 bases lay between the germline ends.

V usage is TRBV6-6 and J usage is TRBJ1-5; D ambiguous. The V gene lost 0 bases and the J gene lost 3 bases, with 9 bases spanning the gap. The CDR3 runs to 15 residues. In germline, CDR1 is MNHNY, CDR2 SVGAGI (reference sequence). For the CDR3, the DNA is TGTGCCAGCAGTTACTCGATTAGGAACAATCAGCCCCAGCATTTT. Its protein product is CASSYSIRNNQPQHF.

This clonotype came up many times. CDR3 sequence reads: CASSFTGSSNTGELFF. The CDR3 nucleotides read TGTGCCAGCAGCTTCACAGGGTCTTCGAACACCGGGGAGCTGTTTTTT. The chain joins TRBV7-3 to TRBJ2-2; D possibly corresponds to TRBD1 (6 bases). This CDR3 has 16 amino acids. V dropped 3 bases and J dropped 0 bases, with 11 bases sitting between them. Looked up from germline, CDR1 is SGHTA and CDR2 is FQGTGA.

This clonotype was observed many times. The J gene is TRBJ2-3, the V gene TRBV7-3, with D maybe TRBD1 (6 bases). Trimming removed 6 bases at V and 4 bases at J, with 8 bases between. Germline CDR1 is SGHTA and CDR2 is FQGTGA. This CDR3 spans 12 amino acids. The CDR3 nucleotides are TGTGCCAGCAGTCCAGGGGCAGATACGCAGTATTTT. It yields the protein CASSPGADTQYF. Together with reference TRBV7-3 and TRBJ2-3, the CDR3 gives the full variable domain: GAGVSQTPSNKVTEKGKYVELRCDPISGHTALYWYRQSLGQGPEFLIYFQGTGAADDSGLPNDRFFAVRPEGSVSTLKIQRTERGDSAVYLCASSPGADTQYFGPGTRLTVL.

This clonotype was seen a handful of times. The CDR3 DNA is TGCAGTGCTAGAGATCGTCGTCTGGGACAGGGAAGCGAGCAGTACTTC. It yields the protein CSARDRRLGQGSEQYF. The rearrangement uses TRBV20-1 and TRBJ2-7; 9 nucleotides agree with TRBD1. There are 16 residues in the CDR3. Trimming removed 0 bases from V and 6 bases from J; junction bases left unmatched: 12. The germline V gene has CDR1 DFQATT and CDR2 SNEGSKA (reference sequence).

The rearrangement links TRBV20-1 to TRBJ2-3; the D is unclear. Germline loops: CDR1 DFQATT, CDR2 SNEGSKA (reference sequence). The CDR3 runs to 16 residues. V was pared by 0 bases and J by 5 bases, with 18 bases between. DNA of the CDR3: TGCAGTGCTAGAGATTATGAAGGGATCCGCGAAGATACGCAGTATTTT. Translation: CSARDYEGIREDTQYF.

The rearrangement uses TRBV7-9 and TRBJ1-2; D ambiguous. Germline assignment: CDR1 SEHNR and CDR2 FQNEAQ (reference sequence). Between the trimmed V and J ends, which lost 5 bases and 8 bases, there was a span of 21 bases. The CDR3 is made up of 15 amino acids. CDR3 loop: CASSPSTGGWKGYTF. CDR3 coding DNA: TGTGCCAGCAGCCCAAGCACGGGAGGATGGAAAGGCTACACCTTC.

The sample holds a few counts of this clonotype. The chain carries TRBV7-3 and TRBJ2-1; perhaps TRBD2 as D (6 bases). Trimming took off 5 bases at V and 5 bases at J, with 10 bases between the two ends. Germline-derived CDR1 and CDR2 are SGHTA and FQGTGA. This CDR3 has 13 amino acids. CDR3 in DNA: TGTGCCAGCAGCCTCCAGCGGGACAATGAGCAGTTCTTC. Translating it yields CASSLQRDNEQFF.

This clonotype was counted a few times. The chain uses TRBV10-3 and TRBJ2-2, with D hard to call. This CDR3 spans 11 amino acids. The V gene's germline CDR1 is ENHRY and CDR2 SYGVKD. V dropped 6 bases and J dropped 4 bases, with 3 bases sitting between them. The CDR3, as DNA: TGTGCCATCAGCACCACCGGGGAGCTGTTTTTT. The encoded protein is CAISTTGELFF.